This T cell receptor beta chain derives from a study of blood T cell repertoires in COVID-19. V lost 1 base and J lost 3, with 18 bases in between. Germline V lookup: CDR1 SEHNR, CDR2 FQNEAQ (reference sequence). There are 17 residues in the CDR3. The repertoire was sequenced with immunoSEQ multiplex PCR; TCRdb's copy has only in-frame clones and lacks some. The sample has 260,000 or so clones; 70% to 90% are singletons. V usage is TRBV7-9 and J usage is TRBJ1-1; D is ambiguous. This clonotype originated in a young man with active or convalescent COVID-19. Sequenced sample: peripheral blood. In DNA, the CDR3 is TGTGCCAGCAGCTTAGGAGTCGGACGGGCAGCGGACACTGAAGCTTTCTTT. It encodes CASSLGVGRAADTEAFF.